These 27 T cell receptor beta chains originate from one sample sequenced in a study of pediatric ulcerative colitis. During colonoscopy, one to two rectal pinch biopsies were collected. Sequencing used immunoSEQ multiplex PCR; TCRdb keeps in-frame clones, though not all of them. The sample has about 36,000 clones; 55% to 85% are singletons. The specimen was gut tissue. The receptors here all came from a boy younger than 18 with moderate ulcerative colitis.

The rearrangement joins TRBV25-1 to TRBJ2-1; 11 bases align to TRBD2. CDR1 is MGHDK and CDR2 is SYGVNS in the germline V gene. The CDR3 contains 14 residues. The V and J ends lost 6 bases and 7 bases, in that order; junction bases with no gene match: 5. DNA of the CDR3: TGTGCCAGCAGAACTAGCGGGAGAAAGAATGAGCAGTTCTTC. Translated, it gives CASRTSGRKNEQFF.

V is TRBV10-2 and J is TRBJ2-5; D gene unclear. Per the germline V gene, CDR1 is WSHSY and CDR2 is SAAADI. Trimming cost V 8 bases and J 5 bases, with 9 bases left between them. This CDR3 spans 11 amino acids. The CDR3 DNA is TGCGCCAGCTCAGAACTGGAGACCCAGTACTTC. It codes for CASSELETQYF.

This sequence joins TRBV6-1 and TRBJ1-4, with a possible D match to TRBD1 (6 bases). Germline V gene data show CDR1 as MNHNS and CDR2 as SASEGT. The CDR3 length is 15 residues. V was shortened by 6 bases and J by 8 bases, with 19 bases between the two germline ends. For the CDR3, the DNA is TGTGCCAGCAGCCCCACGGGGGGGGCCAGGGAAAAACTGTTTTTT. It yields the protein CASSPTGGAREKLFF.

V and J are TRBV29-1 and TRBJ2-5; TRBD2 matches 10 bases. Germline-derived CDR1 and CDR2 are SQVTM and ANQGSEA. The CDR3 extends over 16 amino acids. The V segment lost 4 bases and the J segment 0 bases; nucleotides outside the gene matches: 8. This CDR3 reads CSVVRGGLAYQETQYF. As DNA, the CDR3 is TGCAGCGTTGTACGGGGGGGACTAGCGTACCAAGAGACCCAGTACTTC.

This chain joins TRBV27 and TRBJ2-7; 9 bases agree with TRBD1. With 2 bases clipped from V and 4 bases from J, the junction kept 6 bases outside the gene matches. The CDR3 covers 15 residues. Looked up from germline, CDR1 is MNHEY and CDR2 is SMNVEV (reference sequence). The CDR3 DNA follows: TGTGCCAGCAGTTTAGGGACAGGGAAAGGATACGAGCAGTACTTC. Its protein product is CASSLGTGKGYEQYF.

The chain employs TRBV7-6 and TRBJ2-3, with D unclear. This CDR3 is built from 15 residues. Per germline, CDR1 SGHVS and CDR2 FNYEAQ. The ends were cut back, 4 bases at V and 4 bases at J, with 15 bases in the middle. The CDR3 is CASSYPARSADTQYF. The DNA for the CDR3 is TGTGCCAGCAGCTACCCTGCACGGTCTGCAGATACGCAGTATTTT.

This clone has a handful of counts. J is TRBJ2-1 and V is TRBV5-1, with TRBD2 identical over 7 bases. Per the germline V gene, CDR1 is SGHRS and CDR2 is YFSETQ. The CDR3 totals 15 residues. Trimming removed 2 bases from V and 2 bases from J; junction bases left unmatched: 4. CDR3 DNA sequence: TGCGCCAGCAGCTTTTCTGGGACTACCTACAATGAGCAGTTCTTC. This translates into CASSFSGTTYNEQFF.

The chain links TRBV28 to TRBJ1-1; unclear D gene. CDR3 length: 14 amino acids. V lost 0 bases, J lost 1 base, and 6 bases lay in between. Germline CDR1 is MDHEN and CDR2 is SYDVKM. The CDR3 DNA follows: TGTGCCAGCAGTTTATGGCAAAAGAACACTGAAGCTTTCTTT. Its protein is CASSLWQKNTEAFF.

The V and J genes are TRBV4-3 and TRBJ2-1; D is undetermined. This CDR3 comprises 15 residues. CDR1 and CDR2 from the germline V gene are LGHNA and YSLEER. Trimming took off 5 bases at V and 5 bases at J, with 16 bases between the two ends. CDR3 in DNA: TGCGCCAGCAGCATAAGCGAAACCCTTAACAATGAGCAGTTCTTC. It codes for CASSISETLNNEQFF.

V and J are TRBV23-1 and TRBJ1-4; 7 nucleotides align to TRBD1. TRBV23-1 is assigned to the ORF class and has an uncertain function. This CDR3 spans 15 amino acids. Losses at the gene ends were 2 bases for V and 8 bases for J; bases not matched to a gene: 8. The CDR3 DNA follows: TGCGCCAGCAGTCAAAGTTACAGGGGACGAGAAAAACTGTTTTTT. Protein sequence: CASSQSYRGREKLFF.

The chain combines TRBV5-1 with TRBJ2-1; TRBD2 agrees at 10 bases. This CDR3 region has 16 residues. CDR1 and CDR2 from the germline V gene are SGHRS and YFSETQ. With V trimmed by 4 bases and J by 4 bases, 8 bases remained unmatched. In DNA form, the CDR3 reads TGCGCCAGCAGCCTGGAGAGCGGGGGGGTTTACAATGAGCAGTTCTTC. It codes for CASSLESGGVYNEQFF.

V and J are TRBV5-6 and TRBJ2-1; TRBD2 matches at 9 bases. This CDR3 has 17 amino acids. The J segment lost 6 bases and the V segment lost 4 bases, leaving 14 bases of the junction unmatched. Germline CDR1 and CDR2: SGHDT and YYEEEE. CDR3 in DNA: TGTGCCAGCAGCCCAGAAAAAGAGGGACTAGCCGGCAATGAGCAGTTCTTC. Its protein is CASSPEKEGLAGNEQFF. Full variable domain (remainder filled in from reference TRBV5-6 and TRBJ2-1): DAGVTQSPTHLIKTRGQQVTLRCSPKSGHDTVSWYQQALGQGPQFIFQYYEEEERQRGNFPDRFSGHQFPNYSSELNVNALLLGDSALYLCASSPEKEGLAGNEQFFGPGTRLTVL.

The chain recombines TRBV5-1 with TRBJ2-1; tentative D call: TRBD2 (5 bases). The V gene lost 2 bases and the J gene lost 0 bases, with 9 bases spanning the gap. The germline gives CDR1 SGHRS, CDR2 YFSETQ. CDR3 length: 15 amino acids. DNA of the CDR3: TGCGCCAGCAGCTTAGCGGACCCCTCCTACAATGAGCAGTTCTTC. It codes for CASSLADPSYNEQFF.

The rearrangement joins TRBV5-1 to TRBJ2-5; 8 nucleotides line up with TRBD1. The germline V gene has CDR1 SGHRS and CDR2 YFSETQ. V shed 0 bases and J 1 base; nucleotides not matched to a gene: 2. This CDR3 is 15 amino acids long. The CDR3 loop is CASSLATGGQETQYF. CDR3 coding DNA: TGCGCCAGCAGCTTGGCTACAGGGGGCCAAGAGACCCAGTACTTC.

This chain connects TRBV5-8 to TRBJ2-7; maybe TRBD2 (5 bases). Germline-derived CDR1 and CDR2 are SGHTS and YDEGEE. Trimming took off 0 bases at V and 3 bases at J, with 13 bases between the two ends. This CDR3 is 15 amino acids long. The CDR3 region has the DNA TGTGCCAGCAGCTTGGCGGGGTCAGCTTACTACGAGCAGTACTTC. Encoded protein: CASSLAGSAYYEQYF.

The V gene is TRBV7-6, the J gene TRBJ2-1, with D perhaps matching TRBD2 (5 bases). With 5 bases removed from V and 4 bases from J, the gap between germline ends came to 21 bases. The CDR3 consists of 17 residues. The germline gives CDR1 SGHVS, CDR2 FNYEAQ. As DNA, the CDR3 is TGTGCCAGCAGCCCCCAAGGGTCGGGGATGGGGTACAATGAGCAGTTCTTC. Translation gives CASSPQGSGMGYNEQFF.

This chain connects TRBV4-1 to TRBJ2-1; weak D call: TRBD2 (5 bases). The germline V and J ends were trimmed by 1 base and 9 bases, with 10 bases remaining between them. Germline CDR1 and CDR2: MGHRA and YSYEKL. The CDR3 runs 13 residues. CDR3 in amino acids: CASSQAGAVEQFF. The CDR3 DNA reads as TGCGCCAGCAGCCAAGCAGGAGCGGTTGAGCAGTTCTTC.

The chain uses TRBV5-1 and TRBJ2-1; TRBD2 agrees at 10 bases. The V and J ends lost 4 bases and 6 bases, in that order; junction bases with no gene match: 13. The CDR3 has 17 residues. The germline gives CDR1 SGHRS, CDR2 YFSETQ. CDR3 DNA sequence: TGCGCCAGCAGCCCCTCAAAATATAGCGGGGGGACCAATGAGCAGTTCTTC. Translated: CASSPSKYSGGTNEQFF.

This chain uses TRBV9 with TRBJ2-7, with D tentatively TRBD1 or TRBD2 (5 bases each). Trimming removed 0 bases from V and 2 bases from J, with 12 bases in between. CDR1 is SGDLS, CDR2 YYNGEE, per germline. CDR3 length: 15 amino acids. The CDR3 loop reads CASSVGGSGTYEQYF. The DNA for the CDR3 is TGTGCCAGCAGCGTAGGAGGGTCAGGGACCTACGAGCAGTACTTC.

The chain recombines TRBV21-1 with TRBJ1-1. TRBV21-1 is deemed a pseudogene. The CDR3 is made up of 10 amino acids. The chain's CDR3 is CASSKRRAFF. CDR3 in DNA: TGTGCCAGCAGCAAAAGGAGAGCTTTCTTT.

The chain employs TRBV6-5 and TRBJ1-1; TRBD1 is a possible D gene (6 bases). Germline V lookup: CDR1 MNHEY, CDR2 SVGAGI. There are 14 residues in the CDR3. The germline V and J ends were trimmed by 6 bases and 2 bases, with 13 bases remaining between them. For the CDR3, the DNA is TGTGCCAGCAGGGTACGACAGGCCAACACTGAAGCTTTCTTT. The encoded protein is CASRVRQANTEAFF.

This rearrangement joins TRBV11-1 to TRBJ1-1, with TRBD1 matching over 8 bases. The ends lost 4 bases at V and 4 bases at J; junction bases unmatched: 5. Germline CDR1 SGHAT, CDR2 FQDESV (reference sequence). The CDR3 is made up of 14 amino acids. The DNA for the CDR3 is TGTGCCAGCAGCTCCATGACAGGGGTCACTGAAGCTTTCTTT. It is translated as CASSSMTGVTEAFF. Combining the CDR3 with reference TRBV11-1 and TRBJ1-1 gives the whole variable domain EAEVAQSPRYKITEKSQAVAFWCDPISGHATLYWYRQILGQGPELLVQFQDESVVDDSQLPKDRFSAERLKGVDSTLKIQPAELGDSAMYLCASSSMTGVTEAFFGQGTRLTVV.

This clone was seen a handful of times. J is TRBJ1-2 and V is TRBV28, with TRBD1 as a possible D gene (6 bases). The CDR3 has 14 residues. CDR1 is MDHEN and CDR2 is SYDVKM in the germline V gene. Between the trimmed V and J ends, which lost 2 bases and 7 bases, there was a span of 14 bases. This CDR3 reads CASSLPGAYGGYTF. Here the CDR3 DNA reads TGTGCCAGCAGTTTACCAGGGGCGTATGGTGGCTACACCTTC.

V usage is TRBV25-1 and J usage is TRBJ2-5; 8 bases line up with TRBD1. Germline-derived CDR1 and CDR2 are MGHDK and SYGVNS. The ends lost 3 bases at V and 7 bases at J; junction bases unmatched: 10. The CDR3 totals 15 residues. CDR3 in amino acids: CASSDGQGHHGTQYF. For the CDR3, the DNA is TGTGCCAGCAGTGATGGACAGGGACACCATGGGACCCAGTACTTC.

The genes are TRBV5-1 and TRBJ2-1; a weak D match, TRBD1 (5 bases). The CDR3 has 14 residues. Germline V gene lookup returns CDR1 SGHRS and CDR2 YFSETQ. Trimming shortened V by 3 bases and J by 0 bases, and 7 bases separated the two germline ends. In nucleotides, the CDR3 is TGCGCCAGCAGCTGGGGCAGCTCCTACAATGAGCAGTTCTTC. Translation gives CASSWGSSYNEQFF.

This clone has just a few counts. The chain combines TRBV4-1 with TRBJ1-1; TRBD1 might be the D (5 bases). Deletions cut 5 bases from V and 0 bases from J, with 13 bases between. The germline gives CDR1 MGHRA, CDR2 YSYEKL. This CDR3 is 15 amino acids long. The DNA of the CDR3 is TGCGCCAGCAGCACACGACGGGGGGTGAACACTGAAGCTTTCTTT. Translating gives CASSTRRGVNTEAFF.

The rearrangement uses TRBV5-5 and TRBJ2-5; D may be TRBD2 (6 bases). The CDR3 contains 15 residues. V was pared by 4 bases and J by 2 bases, with 15 bases between. Germline values: CDR1 SGHKS, CDR2 YYEKEE (reference sequence). This CDR3 reads CASSPGRGIQETQYF. DNA of the CDR3: TGTGCCAGCAGCCCGGGACGGGGGATACAAGAGACCCAGTACTTC.